This T cell receptor beta chain is drawn from a study of shared clonotypes between healthy human individuals. The authors loaded 150 to 250 ng DNA, approximately 30,000 T cell genomes, into sorted-subset replicate PCRs. Profiled with immunoSEQ multiplex PCR; TCRdb holds only in-frame clones, not every one. The table shows roughly 1,100,000 clones, with 70% to 80% occurring only once. Nashville, Tennessee was home to all donors, each a Caucasian adult. The CDR3 has 16 residues. Per the germline V gene, CDR1 is SEHNR and CDR2 is FQNEAQ (reference sequence). The V segment lost 5 bases and the J segment 1 base; nucleotides outside the gene matches: 7.

The V call is TRBV7-9, the J call TRBJ2-3; 9 nucleotides align to TRBD1. The clonotype was recovered from a man aged 18 to 30 in good health. The sample comprised memory CD4+ T cells sorted from blood. Documented subset: CD45RA-negative fraction. CDR3 loop: CASSRRQGVGTDTQYF. The CDR3 DNA is TGTGCCAGCAGCCGCAGACAGGGGGTCGGCACAGATACGCAGTATTTT.